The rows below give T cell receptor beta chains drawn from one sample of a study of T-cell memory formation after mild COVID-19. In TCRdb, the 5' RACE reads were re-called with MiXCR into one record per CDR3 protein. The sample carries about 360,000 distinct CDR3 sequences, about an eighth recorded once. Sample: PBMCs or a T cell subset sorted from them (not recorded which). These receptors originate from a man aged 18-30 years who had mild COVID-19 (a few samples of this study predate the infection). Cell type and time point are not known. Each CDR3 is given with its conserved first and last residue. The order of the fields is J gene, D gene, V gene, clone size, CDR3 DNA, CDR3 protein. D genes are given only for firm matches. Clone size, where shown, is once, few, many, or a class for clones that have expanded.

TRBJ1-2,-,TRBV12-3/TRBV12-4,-,TGTGCCAGCAGGCCGGTTGGCGTTCTCACGGGACTTAACTATGGCTACACCTTC,CASRPVGVLTGLNYGYTF
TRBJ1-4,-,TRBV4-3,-,TGCGCCAGCAGCCAACACGTGGAGCGGTCTACTAATGAAAAACTGTTTTTT,CASSQHVERSTNEKLFF
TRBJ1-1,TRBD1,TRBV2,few,TGTGCCAGCAGCCAGGGGGCCGGGACTGAAGCTTTCTTT,CASSQGAGTEAFF
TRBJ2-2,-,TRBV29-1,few,TGCAGCGGAGCGAACACCGGGGAGCTGTTTTTT,CSGANTGELFF
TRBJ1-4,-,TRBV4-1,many,TGCGCCAGCAGCCCCAGACTGTATGAAAAACTGTTTTTT,CASSPRLYEKLFF
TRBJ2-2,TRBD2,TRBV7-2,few,TGTGCCAGCAGCCTACGGGGACTAGCGGGGCCTGGGGAGCTGTTTTTT,CASSLRGLAGPGELFF
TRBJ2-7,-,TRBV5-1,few,TGCGCCAGCAGCTCCTCAGGGGGGAACTACGAGCAGTACTTC,CASSSSGGNYEQYF
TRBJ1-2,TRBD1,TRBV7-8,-,TGTGCCAGCAGCTTACAGACAGGGTTGGGCTACACCTTC,CASSLQTGLGYTF
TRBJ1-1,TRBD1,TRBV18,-,TGTGCCAGCTCCCCAGTGACAGGGGCCATGAACACTGAAGCTTTCTTT,CASSPVTGAMNTEAFF
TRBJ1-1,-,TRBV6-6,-,TGTGCCAGCAGTCCCAGGGTGGGGCTCCCTTTTAACACTGAAGCTTTCTTT,CASSPRVGLPFNTEAFF
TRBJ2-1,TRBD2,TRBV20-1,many,TGCAGTGCTAGAGATCGGCTAGCGGGGGGGACCAATGAGCAGTTCTTC,CSARDRLAGGTNEQFF
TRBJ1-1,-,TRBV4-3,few,TGCGCCAGCAGCCAAGATCCCCAGGGGAACACTGAAGCTTTCTTT,CASSQDPQGNTEAFF